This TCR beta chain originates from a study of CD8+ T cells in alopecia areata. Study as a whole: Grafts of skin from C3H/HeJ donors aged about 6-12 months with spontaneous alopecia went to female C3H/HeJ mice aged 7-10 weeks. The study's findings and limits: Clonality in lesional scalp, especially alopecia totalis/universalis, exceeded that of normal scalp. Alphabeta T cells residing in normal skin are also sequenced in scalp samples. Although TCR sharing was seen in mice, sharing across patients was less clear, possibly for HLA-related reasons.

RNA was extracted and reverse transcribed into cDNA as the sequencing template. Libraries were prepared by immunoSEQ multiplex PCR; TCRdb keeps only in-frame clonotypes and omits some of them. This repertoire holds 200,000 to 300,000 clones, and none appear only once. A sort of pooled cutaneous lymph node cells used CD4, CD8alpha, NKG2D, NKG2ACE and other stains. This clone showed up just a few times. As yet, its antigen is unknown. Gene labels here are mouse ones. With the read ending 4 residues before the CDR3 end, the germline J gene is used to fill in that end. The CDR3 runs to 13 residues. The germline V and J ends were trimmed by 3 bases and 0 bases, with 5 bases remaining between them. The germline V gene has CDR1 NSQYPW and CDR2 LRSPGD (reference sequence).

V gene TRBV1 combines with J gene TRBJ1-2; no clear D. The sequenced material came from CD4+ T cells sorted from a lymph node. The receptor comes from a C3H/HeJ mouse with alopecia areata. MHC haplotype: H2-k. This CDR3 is CTCSALSNSDYTF. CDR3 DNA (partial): TGCACCTGCAGTGCCCTCTCAAACTCC.